The next 20 T cell receptor beta chains were all read from a single sample in a study of cytomegalovirus exposure and HLA in healthy donors. In the PCR, 60 Vbeta and 13 Jbeta primers were used. The table came from immunoSEQ multiplex PCR; TCRdb's copy has only in-frame clones and leaves some out. The table includes just over 150,000 clones, 65% to 85% detected once. The sample was PBMCs. These receptors were taken from a male donor in good health and CMV-seropositive.

This chain links TRBV5-1 with TRBJ2-7, with D possibly being TRBD1 (5 bases). V gave up 0 bases and J gave up 3 bases, with 13 bases separating them. The CDR3 sequence is 15 residues long. The V gene's germline CDR1 is SGHRS and CDR2 YFSETQ. CDR3 region: CASSLGWGIDYEQYF. As DNA, the CDR3 is TGCGCCAGCAGCTTGGGGTGGGGCATTGACTACGAGCAGTACTTC.

This chain links TRBV19 with TRBJ1-5; a weak D match, TRBD1 (5 bases). The germline V gene has CDR1 LNHDA and CDR2 SQIVND (reference sequence). Between the trimmed V and J ends, which lost 5 bases and 8 bases, there was a span of 13 bases. The CDR3 spans 13 residues. CDR3 DNA sequence: TGTGCCAGTAGTTGGGGGAGGGGAAAGCCCCAGCATTTT. Translation: CASSWGRGKPQHF.

This chain's CDR3 is CASSEPKGDQPQHF. The CDR3 nucleotides read TGTGCCAGCAGTGAACCGAAAGGAGATCAGCCCCAGCATTTT. The chain has TRBV25-1 and TRBJ1-5, with D unresolved. CDR3 length: 14 residues. CDR1 is MGHDK, CDR2 SYGVNS, per germline. Trimming pared 2 bases from V and 5 bases from J, leaving 10 bases between.

V and J are TRBV11-1 and TRBJ2-3, with a possible D match to TRBD1 (5 bases). The CDR3 spans 15 residues. Trimming stripped 6 bases from V and 1 base from J, with 14 bases between. Germline CDR1 reads SGHAT; CDR2 reads FQDESV (reference sequence). DNA of the CDR3: TGTGCCAGCAGGGACACAGCCATAGGCACAGATACGCAGTATTTT. Protein product: CASRDTAIGTDTQYF.

The chain joins TRBV19 to TRBJ2-7; 13 bases line up with TRBD2. Germline V gene lookup returns CDR1 LNHDA and CDR2 SQIVND (reference sequence). This CDR3 has 16 amino acids. Trimming removed 4 bases from V and 6 bases from J; junction bases left unmatched: 9. The CDR3 DNA follows: TGTGCCAGTAGTAATCGACTAGCGGGAGGTCGTTTCGAGCAGTACTTC. Residues: CASSNRLAGGRFEQYF.

The V gene is TRBV27, the J gene TRBJ2-1; 10 bases line up with TRBD2. This CDR3 region has 17 residues. The V segment lost 2 bases and the J segment 9 bases; nucleotides outside the gene matches: 13. Germline CDR1 reads MNHEY; CDR2 reads SMNVEV (reference sequence). The CDR3 loop reads CASSLKTGTSVEGEQFF. As DNA, the CDR3 is TGTGCCAGCAGTTTAAAGACCGGGACTAGCGTGGAGGGTGAGCAGTTCTTC.

The V and J genes are TRBV20-1 and TRBJ2-5; unclear D gene. Germline lookup yields CDR1 DFQATT and CDR2 SNEGSKA (reference sequence). The CDR3 length is 11 residues. V was pared by 2 bases and J by 5 bases, with 6 bases between. The CDR3 protein is CSARPQETQYF. CDR3 sequence (DNA): TGCAGTGCTAGACCCCAGGAGACCCAGTACTTC.

As DNA, the CDR3 is TGTGCCAGCAGCGTACAGGGGGGAGGAACTGAAGCTTTCTTT. Translation gives CASSVQGGGTEAFF. The chain carries TRBV5-4 and TRBJ1-1; 8 nucleotides align to TRBD1. This CDR3 comprises 14 residues. V gave up 4 bases and J gave up 5 bases; unmatched junction bases: 7. Germline CDR1 and CDR2: SGHNT and YYREEE (reference sequence).

The chain combines TRBV10-3 with TRBJ2-7, with TRBD1 matching 7 bases. Trimming removed 7 bases from V and 3 bases from J; junction bases left unmatched: 9. The CDR3 loop spans 14 amino acids. Germline CDR1 ENHRY, CDR2 SYGVKD. The CDR3 DNA reads TGTGCCATCACCGGCGGACAGGAATACTACGAGCAGTACTTC. Translated: CAITGGQEYYEQYF.

This chain links TRBV7-8 with TRBJ2-7, with D maybe TRBD2 (5 bases). The length of the CDR3 is 16 residues. Germline V CDR1 and CDR2: SGHVS, FQNEAQ. Trimming removed 1 base at V and 5 bases at J, with 18 bases between. As DNA, the CDR3 is TGTGCCAGCAGCTTAGGGCGCCTTCTTCTGAGGGACGAGCAGTACTTC. This translates into CASSLGRLLLRDEQYF.

V and J are TRBV11-2 and TRBJ1-1, with D tentatively TRBD1 (6 bases). Germline CDR1 SGHAT, CDR2 FQNNGV. The CDR3 consists of 15 residues. The ends were cut back, 1 base at V and 4 bases at J, with 13 bases in the middle. CDR3 in amino acids: CASSLAQGMGTEAFF. The CDR3 DNA is TGTGCCAGCAGCTTAGCTCAGGGGATGGGCACTGAAGCTTTCTTT.

This clone turned up a few times. V is TRBV30 and J is TRBJ1-2, with D unresolved. The CDR3 contains 13 residues. The V end was cut by 3 bases, the J end by 8 bases, with 16 bases between. Germline V gives CDR1 GTSNPN, CDR2 SVGIG (reference sequence). The CDR3 DNA reads as TGTGCCTGGAGCAGCAGGCTTGAAGGAGGCTACACCTTC. As protein: CAWSSRLEGGYTF.

The CDR3 protein is CASSPRDTNLLNEKLFF. CDR3 bases: TGTGCCAGCAGCCCCCGGGACACAAACCTCCTTAATGAAAAACTGTTTTTT. V gene TRBV7-9 combines with J gene TRBJ1-4, with a possible D match to TRBD1 (6 bases). Trimming removed 5 bases from V and 4 bases from J, with 20 bases in between. The germline V gene has CDR1 SEHNR and CDR2 FQNEAQ (reference sequence). This CDR3 spans 17 amino acids.

The table lists this clone with a count of one. J is TRBJ1-6 and V is TRBV7-2, with 8 bases fitting TRBD1. J gave up 7 bases and V 1 base, and 3 bases lay outside the gene matches. From germline, CDR1 is SGHTA and CDR2 FQGNSA. The CDR3 consists of 15 residues. The CDR3 is CASSLGTGTNSPLHF. In DNA form, the CDR3 reads TGTGCCAGCAGCTTAGGGACAGGGACGAATTCACCCCTCCACTTT.

The chain links TRBV5-6 to TRBJ2-3; the match to TRBD2 covers 10 bases. CDR1 SGHDT and CDR2 YYEEEE come from the germline V gene. The CDR3 is 17 residues long. The J segment lost 6 bases and the V segment lost 3 bases, leaving 13 bases of the junction unmatched. CDR3 sequence: CASSSPGLAEGMDTQYF. CDR3 in DNA: TGTGCCAGCAGCTCCCCCGGACTAGCGGAGGGGATGGATACGCAGTATTTT.

The chain recombines TRBV28 with TRBJ2-1, with 9 bases identical to TRBD2. J lost 0 bases, V lost 8 bases, and 2 bases had no gene match. CDR1 and CDR2 from the germline V gene are MDHEN and SYDVKM. This CDR3 region has 14 residues. The CDR3 bases are TGTGCCAGCCATAGCGGGAGCTCCTACAATGAGCAGTTCTTC. Its protein is CASHSGSSYNEQFF.

The J gene is TRBJ2-7, the V gene TRBV7-9; 10 bases agree with TRBD2. The trim removed 6 bases at V and 3 bases at J, leaving 17 bases unmatched. The V gene's germline CDR1 is SEHNR and CDR2 FQNEAQ (reference sequence). The CDR3 is made up of 18 amino acids. CDR3 amino acids: CASSPTGRAGGLDYEQYF. The CDR3 DNA reads as TGTGCCAGCAGTCCTACAGGGAGAGCGGGAGGGCTTGACTACGAGCAGTACTTC. Full variable domain (missing parts from reference TRBV7-9 and TRBJ2-7): DTGVSQNPRHKITKRGQNVTFRCDPISEHNRLYWYRQTLGQGPEFLTYFQNEAQLEKSRLLSDRFSAERPKGSFSTLEIQRTEQGDSAMYLCASSPTGRAGGLDYEQYFGPGTRLTVT.

V gene TRBV6-1 combines with J gene TRBJ2-3; 9 bases line up with TRBD1. Germline CDR1 and CDR2: MNHNS and SASEGT. V lost 11 bases and J lost 5; bases outside the gene matches: 11. The CDR3 loop spans 14 amino acids. The CDR3 sequence: CAGFPTGGIDTQYF. CDR3 nucleotides: TGTGCCGGGTTCCCGACAGGGGGTATAGATACGCAGTATTTT.

V gene TRBV27 combines with J gene TRBJ1-4, with 10 bases identical to TRBD1. This CDR3 is built from 15 residues. Germline lookup yields CDR1 MNHEY and CDR2 SMNVEV (reference sequence). The J segment lost 7 bases and the V segment lost 3 bases, leaving 5 bases of the junction unmatched. The CDR3 here is CASSFRQGALEKLFF. The CDR3 DNA sequence: TGTGCCAGCAGTTTTAGACAGGGGGCGCTTGAAAAACTGTTTTTT.

Note on this clone: Mismatch with germline at one junction end may stem from a read error. The V gene is TRBV7-7, the J gene TRBJ2-7, with D tentatively TRBD2 (6 bases). Germline-derived CDR1 and CDR2 are SSHAT and FNYEAQ (reference sequence). This CDR3 is 15 amino acids long. The CDR3 loop is CASSLRASESYEQYF. The DNA of the CDR3 is TGTGCTAGCAGCTTAAGGGCTAGCGAGTCCTACGAGCAGTACTTC.